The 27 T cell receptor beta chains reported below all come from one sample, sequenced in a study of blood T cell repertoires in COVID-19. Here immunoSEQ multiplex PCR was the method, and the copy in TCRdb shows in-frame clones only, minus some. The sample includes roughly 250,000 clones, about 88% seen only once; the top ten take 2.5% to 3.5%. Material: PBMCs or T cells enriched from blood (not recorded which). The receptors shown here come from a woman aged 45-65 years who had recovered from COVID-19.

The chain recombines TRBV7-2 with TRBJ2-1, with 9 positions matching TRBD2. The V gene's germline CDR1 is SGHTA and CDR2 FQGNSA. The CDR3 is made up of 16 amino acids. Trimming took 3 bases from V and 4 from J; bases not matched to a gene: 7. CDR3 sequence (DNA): TGTGCCAGCAGCTTCGACGGGACTAGCAGTTACAATGAGCAGTTCTTC. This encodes CASSFDGTSSYNEQFF.

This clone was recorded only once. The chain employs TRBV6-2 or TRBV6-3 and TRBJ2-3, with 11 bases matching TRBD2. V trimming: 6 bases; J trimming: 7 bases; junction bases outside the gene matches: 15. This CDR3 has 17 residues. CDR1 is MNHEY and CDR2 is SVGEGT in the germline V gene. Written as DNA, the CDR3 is TGTGCCAGCAGCCGATCGACTAGCGGGACTGAGGGATATACGCAGTATTTT. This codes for CASSRSTSGTEGYTQYF.

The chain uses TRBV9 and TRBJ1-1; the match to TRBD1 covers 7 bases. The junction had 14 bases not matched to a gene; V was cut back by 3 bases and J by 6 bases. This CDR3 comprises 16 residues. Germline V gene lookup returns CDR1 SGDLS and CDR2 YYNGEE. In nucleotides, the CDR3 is TGTGCCAGCAGCGAAACTGACAGGGTGCGTCCCCCTGAAGCTTTCTTT. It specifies CASSETDRVRPPEAFF.

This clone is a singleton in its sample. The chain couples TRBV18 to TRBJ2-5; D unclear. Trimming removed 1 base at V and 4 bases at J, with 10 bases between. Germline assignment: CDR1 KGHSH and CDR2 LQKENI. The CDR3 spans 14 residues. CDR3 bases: TGTGCCAGCTCACCACGGCAAGATCCAGAGACCCAGTACTTC. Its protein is CASSPRQDPETQYF. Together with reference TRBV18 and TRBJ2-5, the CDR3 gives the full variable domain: NAGVMQNPRHLVRRRGQEARLRCSPMKGHSHVYWYRQLPEEGLKFMVYLQKENIIDESGMPKERFSAEFPKEGPSILRIQQVVRGDSAAYFCASSPRQDPETQYFGPGTRLLVL.

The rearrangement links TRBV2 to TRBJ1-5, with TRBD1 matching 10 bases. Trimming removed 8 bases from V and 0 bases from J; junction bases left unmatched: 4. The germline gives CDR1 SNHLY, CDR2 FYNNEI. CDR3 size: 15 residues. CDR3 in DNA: TGTGCCAGCCGGGACAGGGGTTATAGCAATCAGCCCCAGCATTTT. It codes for CASRDRGYSNQPQHF.

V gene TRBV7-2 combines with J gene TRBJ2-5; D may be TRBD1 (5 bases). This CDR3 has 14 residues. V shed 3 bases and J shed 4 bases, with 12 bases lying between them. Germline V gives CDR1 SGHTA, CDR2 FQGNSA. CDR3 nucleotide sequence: TGTGCCAGCAGCTTCGGGTGGGGCATAGAGACCCAGTACTTC. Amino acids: CASSFGWGIETQYF.

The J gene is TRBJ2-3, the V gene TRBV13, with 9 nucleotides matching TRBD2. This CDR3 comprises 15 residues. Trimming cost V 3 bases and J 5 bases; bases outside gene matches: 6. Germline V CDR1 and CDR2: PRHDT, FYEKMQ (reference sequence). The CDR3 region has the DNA TGTGCCAGCAGCTTCGGATTAGCGGGAGAAGATACGCAGTATTTT. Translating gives CASSFGLAGEDTQYF.

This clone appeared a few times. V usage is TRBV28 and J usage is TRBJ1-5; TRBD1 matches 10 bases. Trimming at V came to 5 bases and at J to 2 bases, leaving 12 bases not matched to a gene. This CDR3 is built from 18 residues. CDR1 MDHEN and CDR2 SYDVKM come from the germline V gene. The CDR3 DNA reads TGTGCCAGCAGTGGGGACAGGGGCCGCTCCGTGGGCAATCAGCCCCAGCATTTT. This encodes CASSGDRGRSVGNQPQHF. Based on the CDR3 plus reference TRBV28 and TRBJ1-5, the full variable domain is DVKVTQSSRYLVKRTGEKVFLECVQDMDHENMFWYRQDPGLGLRLIYFSYDVKMKEKGDIPEGYSVSREKKERFSLILESASTNQTSMYLCASSGDRGRSVGNQPQHFGDGTRLSIL.

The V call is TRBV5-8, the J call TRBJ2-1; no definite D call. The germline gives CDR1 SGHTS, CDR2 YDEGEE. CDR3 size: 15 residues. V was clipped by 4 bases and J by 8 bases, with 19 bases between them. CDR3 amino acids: CASSRPVAGLDEQFF. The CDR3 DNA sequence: TGTGCCAGCAGCCGTCCAGTCGCAGGTTTAGATGAGCAGTTCTTC.

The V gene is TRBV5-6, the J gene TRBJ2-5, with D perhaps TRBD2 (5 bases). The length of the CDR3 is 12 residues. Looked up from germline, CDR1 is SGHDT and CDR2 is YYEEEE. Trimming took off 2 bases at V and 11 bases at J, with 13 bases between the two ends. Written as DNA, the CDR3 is TGTGCCAGCAGCTTAATGGAGGACCTACAGTACTTC. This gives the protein CASSLMEDLQYF.

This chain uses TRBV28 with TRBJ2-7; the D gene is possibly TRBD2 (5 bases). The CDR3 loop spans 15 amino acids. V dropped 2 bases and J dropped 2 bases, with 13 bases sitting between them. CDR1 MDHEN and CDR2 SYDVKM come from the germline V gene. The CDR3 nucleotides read TGTGCCAGCAGTTTAGGTGGGAGTGGCCCCTACGAGCAGTACTTC. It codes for CASSLGGSGPYEQYF.

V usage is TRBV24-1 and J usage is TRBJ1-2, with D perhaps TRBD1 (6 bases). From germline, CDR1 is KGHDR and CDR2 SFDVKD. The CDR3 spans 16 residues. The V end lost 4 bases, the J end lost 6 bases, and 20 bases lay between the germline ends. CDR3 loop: CATSDNDGTSLDGYTF. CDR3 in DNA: TGTGCCACCAGTGACAACGATGGGACATCACTGGATGGCTACACCTTC.

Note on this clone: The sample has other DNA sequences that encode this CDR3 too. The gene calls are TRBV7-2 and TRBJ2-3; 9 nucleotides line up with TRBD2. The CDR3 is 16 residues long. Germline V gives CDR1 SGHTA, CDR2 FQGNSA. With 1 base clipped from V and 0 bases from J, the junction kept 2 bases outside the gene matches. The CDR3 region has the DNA TGTGCCAGCAGCTTAGTGCTAGCGGGGAGCACAGATACGCAGTATTTT. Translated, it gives CASSLVLAGSTDTQYF.

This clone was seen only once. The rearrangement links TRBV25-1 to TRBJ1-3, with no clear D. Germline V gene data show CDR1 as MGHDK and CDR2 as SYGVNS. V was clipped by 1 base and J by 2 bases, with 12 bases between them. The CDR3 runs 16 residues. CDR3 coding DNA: TGTGCCAGCAGTGAATCTGGAGCCGTAACTGGAAACACCATATATTTT. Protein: CASSESGAVTGNTIYF.

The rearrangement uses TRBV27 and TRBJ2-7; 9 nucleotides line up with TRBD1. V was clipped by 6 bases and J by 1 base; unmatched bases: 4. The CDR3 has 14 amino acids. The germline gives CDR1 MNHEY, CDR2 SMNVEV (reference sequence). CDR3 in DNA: TGTGCCAGCAGGGACAGGGGACGATCCTACGAGCAGTACTTC. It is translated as CASRDRGRSYEQYF.

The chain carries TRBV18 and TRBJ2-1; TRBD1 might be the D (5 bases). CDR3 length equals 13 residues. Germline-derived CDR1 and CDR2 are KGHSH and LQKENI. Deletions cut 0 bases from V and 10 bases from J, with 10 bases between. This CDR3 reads CASSPPTDGEQFF. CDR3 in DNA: TGTGCCAGCTCACCACCGACAGACGGAGAGCAGTTCTTC.

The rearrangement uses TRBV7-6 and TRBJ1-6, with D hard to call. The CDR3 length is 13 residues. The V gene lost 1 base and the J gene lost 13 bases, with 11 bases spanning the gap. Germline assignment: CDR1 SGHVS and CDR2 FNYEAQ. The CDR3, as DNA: TGTGCCAGCAGCTTAGTCGGGGTTTCGCCCCTCCACTTT. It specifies CASSLVGVSPLHF.

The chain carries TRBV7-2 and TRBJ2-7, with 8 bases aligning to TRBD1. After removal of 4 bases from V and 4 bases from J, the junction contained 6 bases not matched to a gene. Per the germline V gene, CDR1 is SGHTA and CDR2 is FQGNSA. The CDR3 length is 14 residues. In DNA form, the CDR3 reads TGTGCCAGCAGCTCGGACAGGGTAGGTTACGAGCAGTACTTC. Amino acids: CASSSDRVGYEQYF.

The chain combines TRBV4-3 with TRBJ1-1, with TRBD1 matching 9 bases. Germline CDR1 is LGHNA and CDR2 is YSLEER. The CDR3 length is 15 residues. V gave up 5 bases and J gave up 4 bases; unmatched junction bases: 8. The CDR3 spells CASSFWTGVATEAFF. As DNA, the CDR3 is TGCGCCAGCAGCTTCTGGACAGGGGTTGCCACTGAAGCTTTCTTT.

Written as DNA, the CDR3 is TGTGCCAGCAGCTGGGAGGTCTACAATGAGCAGTTCTTC. This gives the protein CASSWEVYNEQFF. The genes are TRBV7-2 and TRBJ2-1, with D perhaps matching TRBD2 (6 bases). This CDR3 has 13 amino acids. The germline V gene has CDR1 SGHTA and CDR2 FQGNSA. The V and J ends lost 4 bases and 3 bases respectively, with 7 bases between them.

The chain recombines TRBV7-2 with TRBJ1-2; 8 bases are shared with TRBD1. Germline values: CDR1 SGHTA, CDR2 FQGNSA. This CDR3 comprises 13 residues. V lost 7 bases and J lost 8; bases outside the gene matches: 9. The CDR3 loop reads CASTGQVLSGYTF. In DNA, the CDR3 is TGTGCCAGCACGGGACAGGTTCTTTCCGGCTACACCTTC.

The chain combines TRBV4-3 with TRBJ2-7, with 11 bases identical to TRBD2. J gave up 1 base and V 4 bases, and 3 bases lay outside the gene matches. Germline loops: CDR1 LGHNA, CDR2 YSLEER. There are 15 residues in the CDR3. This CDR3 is CASSLLAGGSYEQYF. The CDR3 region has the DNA TGCGCCAGCAGCCTTCTAGCGGGAGGATCCTACGAGCAGTACTTC.

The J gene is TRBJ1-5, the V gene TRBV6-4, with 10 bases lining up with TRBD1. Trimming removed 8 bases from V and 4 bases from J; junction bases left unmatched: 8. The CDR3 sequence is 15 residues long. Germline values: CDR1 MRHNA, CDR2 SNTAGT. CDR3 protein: CASSPRGQGNQPQHF. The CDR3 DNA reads TGTGCCAGCTCCCCTAGGGGACAGGGGAATCAGCCCCAGCATTTT.

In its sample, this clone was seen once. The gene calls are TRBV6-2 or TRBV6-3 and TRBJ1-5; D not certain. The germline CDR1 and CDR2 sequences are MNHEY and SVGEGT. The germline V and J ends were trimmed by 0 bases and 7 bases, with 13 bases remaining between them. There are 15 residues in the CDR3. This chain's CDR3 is CASSYSRGGRQPQHF. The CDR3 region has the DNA TGTGCCAGCAGTTACTCCCGGGGAGGACGACAGCCCCAGCATTTT.

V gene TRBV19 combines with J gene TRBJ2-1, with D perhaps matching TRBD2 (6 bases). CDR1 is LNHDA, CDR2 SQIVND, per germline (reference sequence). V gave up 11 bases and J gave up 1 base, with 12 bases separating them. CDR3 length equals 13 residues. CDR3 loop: CAVRGLSYNEQFF. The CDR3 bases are TGTGCCGTGAGGGGACTGTCCTACAATGAGCAGTTCTTC.

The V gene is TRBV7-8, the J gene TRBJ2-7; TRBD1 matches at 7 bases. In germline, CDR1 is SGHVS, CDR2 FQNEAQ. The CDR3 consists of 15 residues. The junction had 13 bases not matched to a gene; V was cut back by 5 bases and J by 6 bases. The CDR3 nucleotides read TGTGCCAGCAGCAGGCCGGGACAGACCTCTGGCGAGCAGTACTTC. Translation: CASSRPGQTSGEQYF. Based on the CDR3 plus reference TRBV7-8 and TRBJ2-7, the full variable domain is GAGVSQSPRYKVAKRGQDVALRCDPISGHVSLFWYQQALGQGPEFLTYFQNEAQLDKSGLPSDRFFAERPEGSVSTLKIQRTQQEDSAVYLCASSRPGQTSGEQYFGPGTRLTVT.

The CDR3 spells CASTSGRAQEQFF. In DNA form, the CDR3 reads TGTGCCTCCACTAGCGGGAGGGCCCAGGAGCAGTTCTTC. The chain has TRBV30 and TRBJ2-1; 13 positions match TRBD2. The CDR3 has 13 residues. CDR1 GTSNPN and CDR2 SVGIG come from the germline V gene (reference sequence). Trimming removed 7 bases from V and 10 bases from J; junction bases left unmatched: 7.